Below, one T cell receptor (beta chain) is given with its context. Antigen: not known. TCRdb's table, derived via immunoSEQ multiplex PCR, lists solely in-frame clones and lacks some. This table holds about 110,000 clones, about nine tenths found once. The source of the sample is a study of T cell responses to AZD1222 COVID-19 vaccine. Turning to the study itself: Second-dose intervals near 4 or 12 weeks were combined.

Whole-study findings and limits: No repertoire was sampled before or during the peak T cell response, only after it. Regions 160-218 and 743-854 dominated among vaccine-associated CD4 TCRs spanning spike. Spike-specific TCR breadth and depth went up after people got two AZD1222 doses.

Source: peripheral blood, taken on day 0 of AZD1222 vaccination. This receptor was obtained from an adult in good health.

CDR3: CASSQHWDGDINYGYTF. CDR3 sequence (DNA): TGTGCCAGCAGCCAACACTGGGATGGAGATATTAACTATGGCTACACCTTC. V is TRBV14 and J is TRBJ1-2; D is ambiguous. The CDR3 has 17 residues. Looked up from germline, CDR1 is SGHDN and CDR2 is FVKESK. V dropped 2 bases and J dropped 1 base, with 17 bases sitting between them.